This is a list of T cell receptor beta chains from one sample in a study of sequential checkpoint blockade in melanoma. Method: immunoSEQ multiplex PCR; TCRdb's copy keeps in-frame clones and lacks some. The profile shows 30,000 to 35,000 clones, more than 70% of them singletons. The input for sequencing was CD8+ T cells sorted from blood (inferred from file names), taken from a patient given nivolumab and ipilimumab in sequence. Receptors were obtained from a human donor with melanoma. CDR3s include the opening cysteine and the closing phenylalanine or tryptophan. The order of the fields is D gene, J gene, V gene, clone size, CDR3 DNA, CDR3 protein. D genes are given only for firm matches. Expanded clones get a size class; other rows say once, few or many, or leave the size out.

d_gene: -; j_gene: TRBJ2-7; v_gene: TRBV7-2; abundance: -; CDR3nt: TGTGCCAGCAGCTTTGGCCAGGGGACCCCGCGCGACGAGCAGTACTTC; CDR3aa: CASSFGQGTPRDEQYF
d_gene: TRBD1; j_gene: TRBJ1-4; v_gene: TRBV5-1; abundance: -; CDR3nt: TGCGCCAGCAGCCTACACAGGGGGTTTAATGAAAAACTGTTTTTT; CDR3aa: CASSLHRGFNEKLFF
d_gene: -; j_gene: TRBJ2-7; v_gene: TRBV28; abundance: few; CDR3nt: TGTGCCAGCAGTTTATACGAAACGCTCGGCTCCTACGAGCAGTACTTC; CDR3aa: CASSLYETLGSYEQYF
d_gene: -; j_gene: TRBJ1-5; v_gene: TRBV19; abundance: -; CDR3nt: TGTGCCAGTAGTATCGGAGATTACAATCAGCCCCAGCATTTT; CDR3aa: CASSIGDYNQPQHF
d_gene: TRBD1; j_gene: TRBJ1-5; v_gene: TRBV19; abundance: -; CDR3nt: TGTGCCAGTAGTATAGCGACAGGGTATCAGCCCCAGCATTTT; CDR3aa: CASSIATGYQPQHF
d_gene: -; j_gene: TRBJ1-1; v_gene: TRBV27; abundance: -; CDR3nt: TGTGCCAGCAGCCTACGCGGGGTAGGGACTGAAGCTTTCTTT; CDR3aa: CASSLRGVGTEAFF
d_gene: TRBD2; j_gene: TRBJ2-7; v_gene: TRBV9; abundance: few; CDR3nt: TGTGCCAGCAGCGAGTCGGGGGGCTCCTACGAGCAGTACTTC; CDR3aa: CASSESGGSYEQYF
d_gene: -; j_gene: TRBJ2-7; v_gene: TRBV4-1; abundance: -; CDR3nt: TGCGCCAGCAGCCAAGGAGGAAACCGGAACGAGCAGTACTTC; CDR3aa: CASSQGGNRNEQYF
d_gene: TRBD1; j_gene: TRBJ2-7; v_gene: TRBV19; abundance: few; CDR3nt: TGTGCCAGTAGTCTAAAGACAGGGTTCGAGCAGTACTTC; CDR3aa: CASSLKTGFEQYF
d_gene: -; j_gene: TRBJ2-2; v_gene: TRBV7-2; abundance: -; CDR3nt: TGTGCCAGCAGTCCGCCCGGGCGGGACACCGGGGAGCTGTTTTTT; CDR3aa: CASSPPGRDTGELFF
d_gene: -; j_gene: TRBJ2-1; v_gene: TRBV5-1; abundance: -; CDR3nt: TGCGCCAGCAGCTCGGGGTTAGGATTCTTGGATGAGCAGTTCTTC; CDR3aa: CASSSGLGFLDEQFF
d_gene: TRBD1; j_gene: TRBJ2-2; v_gene: TRBV10-3; abundance: few; CDR3nt: TGTGCCATCAGCGACAGGGGTCGTAACACCGGGGAGCTGTTTTTT; CDR3aa: CAISDRGRNTGELFF
d_gene: -; j_gene: TRBJ1-5; v_gene: TRBV12-5; abundance: -; CDR3nt: TGTGCTAGTGGCTTACCTCAGACACTTTATAGCAATCAGCCCCAGCATTTT; CDR3aa: CASGLPQTLYSNQPQHF
d_gene: -; j_gene: TRBJ2-7; v_gene: TRBV19; abundance: -; CDR3nt: TGTGCCAGTAGTATGATGGGCTGGGCCTACGAGCAGTACTTC; CDR3aa: CASSMMGWAYEQYF
d_gene: TRBD1; j_gene: TRBJ2-2; v_gene: TRBV4-1; abundance: -; CDR3nt: TGCGCCAGCAGCCAACGAGGGACAGGGACGGGGGGGGAGCTGTTTTTT; CDR3aa: CASSQRGTGTGGELFF
d_gene: -; j_gene: TRBJ2-5; v_gene: TRBV7-6; abundance: -; CDR3nt: TGTGCCAGCAGCGATCCGTCCGTGGAGGGGGAGACCCAGTACTTC; CDR3aa: CASSDPSVEGETQYF
d_gene: -; j_gene: TRBJ1-6; v_gene: TRBV28; abundance: few; CDR3nt: TGTGCCAGCAGTTTTATAGAACAGGGTTTCTATAATTCACCCCTCCACTTT; CDR3aa: CASSFIEQGFYNSPLHF
d_gene: TRBD2; j_gene: TRBJ2-1; v_gene: TRBV28; abundance: -; CDR3nt: TGTGCCAGCAATCCCTCTCTAGCGGGCCGAAGCTCCTACAATGAGCAGTTCTTC; CDR3aa: CASNPSLAGRSSYNEQFF
d_gene: -; j_gene: TRBJ2-7; v_gene: TRBV6-5; abundance: -; CDR3nt: TGTGCCAGCAGTTACTCGAGCGGTTTTGCCCACGAGCAGTACTTC; CDR3aa: CASSYSSGFAHEQYF
d_gene: -; j_gene: TRBJ1-6; v_gene: TRBV7-9; abundance: -; CDR3nt: TGTGCCAGCAGAGGGGGTAATTCACCCCTCCACTTT; CDR3aa: CASRGGNSPLHF
d_gene: -; j_gene: TRBJ2-7; v_gene: TRBV7-2; abundance: -; CDR3nt: TGTGCCAGCAGCCCCCGGCGGAGGGGCTACGAGCAGTACTTC; CDR3aa: CASSPRRRGYEQYF
d_gene: TRBD1; j_gene: TRBJ1-2; v_gene: TRBV5-1; abundance: -; CDR3nt: TGCGCCAGCAGCGAAGGACAGGGTGCTAACTATGGCTACACCTTC; CDR3aa: CASSEGQGANYGYTF
d_gene: -; j_gene: TRBJ1-4; v_gene: TRBV28; abundance: -; CDR3nt: TGTGCCAGCAGTTTAATGAGAGCAACTAATGAAAAACTGTTTTTT; CDR3aa: CASSLMRATNEKLFF
d_gene: -; j_gene: TRBJ1-1; v_gene: TRBV29-1; abundance: -; CDR3nt: TGCAGCGTTGAAAGCACCGGGACAAATGAAGCTTTCTTT; CDR3aa: CSVESTGTNEAFF
d_gene: -; j_gene: TRBJ2-7; v_gene: TRBV28; abundance: -; CDR3nt: TGTGCCAGCAGTTTGGCAGCCTACGAGCAGTACTTC; CDR3aa: CASSLAAYEQYF
d_gene: -; j_gene: TRBJ1-4; v_gene: TRBV19; abundance: -; CDR3nt: TGTGCCAGTAGTATTTGGGAGTGGTCAGGAACCGAACTAATTGAAAAACTGTTTTTT; CDR3aa: CASSIWEWSGTELIEKLFF
d_gene: -; j_gene: TRBJ2-7; v_gene: TRBV5-1; abundance: -; CDR3nt: TGCGCCAGCAGCTTGGACCAGGGTGCTAAGGAGCAGTACTTC; CDR3aa: CASSLDQGAKEQYF
d_gene: TRBD1; j_gene: TRBJ1-2; v_gene: TRBV7-9; abundance: -; CDR3nt: TGTGCCAGCAGCTTTGGACAGGGACCTGGCTACACCTTC; CDR3aa: CASSFGQGPGYTF
d_gene: TRBD2; j_gene: TRBJ2-7; v_gene: TRBV7-2; abundance: -; CDR3nt: TGTGCCAGCAGCTCCCCCCGGGGGGCGGGGGGCCTTCACTCCTACGAGCAGTACTTC; CDR3aa: CASSSPRGAGGLHSYEQYF
d_gene: -; j_gene: TRBJ2-7; v_gene: TRBV13; abundance: -; CDR3nt: TGTGCCAGCAGCGCAAGGGGCTACGAGCAGTACTTC; CDR3aa: CASSARGYEQYF
d_gene: -; j_gene: TRBJ2-7; v_gene: TRBV11-2; abundance: once; CDR3nt: TGTGCCAGCAGCTTAGAGGTCAGGGTTAACTACGAGCAGTACTTC; CDR3aa: CASSLEVRVNYEQYF
d_gene: TRBD2; j_gene: TRBJ2-7; v_gene: TRBV5-4; abundance: -; CDR3nt: TGTGCCAGCAGCTTGGGTACGGGAGGCCCCTACGAGCAGTACTTC; CDR3aa: CASSLGTGGPYEQYF
d_gene: -; j_gene: TRBJ1-5; v_gene: TRBV30; abundance: -; CDR3nt: TGTGCCTGGAATACAGGTAATCAGCCCCAGCATTTT; CDR3aa: CAWNTGNQPQHF
d_gene: TRBD2; j_gene: TRBJ2-7; v_gene: TRBV29-1; abundance: -; CDR3nt: TGCAGCGTCCTAGCGGGAGTCTCCTACGAGCAGTACTTC; CDR3aa: CSVLAGVSYEQYF
d_gene: -; j_gene: TRBJ2-1; v_gene: TRBV7-9; abundance: -; CDR3nt: TGTGCCAGCAGCTCTTATTATGAGCAGTTCTTC; CDR3aa: CASSSYYEQFF
d_gene: -; j_gene: TRBJ1-2; v_gene: TRBV27; abundance: -; CDR3nt: TGTGCCAGCAGTTTATTACAGGGTATTGGCGGCTACACCTTC; CDR3aa: CASSLLQGIGGYTF
d_gene: TRBD2; j_gene: TRBJ2-7; v_gene: TRBV4-3; abundance: -; CDR3nt: TGCGCCAGCAGCCAAGATTGGGGACTAACGTACGAGCAGTACTTC; CDR3aa: CASSQDWGLTYEQYF
d_gene: -; j_gene: TRBJ1-2; v_gene: TRBV25-1; abundance: -; CDR3nt: TGTGCCAGCGGTCCTAGGGCCAGTAGGGGTGGGCATGGCTACACCTTC; CDR3aa: CASGPRASRGGHGYTF
d_gene: TRBD1; j_gene: TRBJ1-1; v_gene: TRBV6-1; abundance: -; CDR3nt: TGTGCCAGCAACCACAGGGGCATGAACACTGAAGCTTTCTTT; CDR3aa: CASNHRGMNTEAFF
d_gene: TRBD1; j_gene: TRBJ2-6; v_gene: TRBV27; abundance: -; CDR3nt: TGTGCCAGCAGCGACAGGGCTGGGGCCAACGTCCTGACTTTC; CDR3aa: CASSDRAGANVLTF
d_gene: -; j_gene: TRBJ2-7; v_gene: TRBV19; abundance: -; CDR3nt: TGTGCCAGTAGTCCTCGGAGACAGGCCTACGAGCAGTACTTC; CDR3aa: CASSPRRQAYEQYF
d_gene: TRBD1; j_gene: TRBJ1-1; v_gene: TRBV7-2; abundance: -; CDR3nt: TGTGCCAGCAGTTACGGGACAGGGTATGAAATGGACACTGAAGCTTTCTTT; CDR3aa: CASSYGTGYEMDTEAFF
d_gene: -; j_gene: TRBJ1-1; v_gene: TRBV7-9; abundance: -; CDR3nt: TGTGCCAGCAGCTCTTTCTGGGGGCTATACACTGAAGCTTTCTTT; CDR3aa: CASSSFWGLYTEAFF
d_gene: -; j_gene: TRBJ2-7; v_gene: TRBV27; abundance: -; CDR3nt: TGTGCCACCGGGGACTTCTCCTACGAGCAGTACTTC; CDR3aa: CATGDFSYEQYF
d_gene: -; j_gene: TRBJ2-7; v_gene: TRBV19; abundance: once; CDR3nt: TGTGCCAGTAGTGTGGGACTGCACCGGGGCGAGCAGTACTTC; CDR3aa: CASSVGLHRGEQYF
d_gene: TRBD2; j_gene: TRBJ2-7; v_gene: TRBV2; abundance: -; CDR3nt: TGTGCCAGCAGTGCGGGACTAGCGGGAGGGTCCTACGAGCAGTACTTC; CDR3aa: CASSAGLAGGSYEQYF
d_gene: TRBD1; j_gene: TRBJ2-6; v_gene: TRBV7-8; abundance: -; CDR3nt: TGTGCCAGCAGCGGGGGGGACAGGGGGCGCGGGGCCAACGTCCTGACTTTC; CDR3aa: CASSGGDRGRGANVLTF
d_gene: -; j_gene: TRBJ2-7; v_gene: TRBV6-5; abundance: -; CDR3nt: TGTGCCAGCAGTTACTCGCACAGCTACGAGCAGTACTTC; CDR3aa: CASSYSHSYEQYF
d_gene: TRBD1; j_gene: TRBJ2-7; v_gene: TRBV4-3; abundance: -; CDR3nt: TGCGCCAGCAGCCAAGATGTTGCGACAGGGAGTTACCCCGAGCAGTACTTC; CDR3aa: CASSQDVATGSYPEQYF
d_gene: TRBD2; j_gene: TRBJ2-1; v_gene: TRBV19; abundance: -; CDR3nt: TGTGCCAGTAGTATAGGTGGGGGGGGGAACTGGAATGAGCAGTTCTTC; CDR3aa: CASSIGGGGNWNEQFF
d_gene: TRBD2; j_gene: TRBJ2-3; v_gene: TRBV6-5; abundance: once; CDR3nt: TGTGCCAGCAGTTACGCTAGCGGGGCGGGCACAGATACGCAGTATTTT; CDR3aa: CASSYASGAGTDTQYF
d_gene: -; j_gene: TRBJ1-2; v_gene: TRBV2; abundance: -; CDR3nt: TGTGCCAGCAGTGAAGCCGTGGACAGCGAGCCTGGCTACACCTTC; CDR3aa: CASSEAVDSEPGYTF
d_gene: TRBD2; j_gene: TRBJ2-2; v_gene: TRBV2; abundance: -; CDR3nt: TGTGCCAGCAGTGGACTATACCGGGCGGGAGCCACCGGGGAGCTGTTTTTT; CDR3aa: CASSGLYRAGATGELFF
d_gene: TRBD1; j_gene: TRBJ1-1; v_gene: TRBV9; abundance: -; CDR3nt: TGTGCCAGCAGCAGTCTCAAGGGGGCGAATGAAGCTTTCTTT; CDR3aa: CASSSLKGANEAFF